These T cell receptor beta chains were read from a single sample in a study of T-cell memory formation after mild COVID-19. MiXCR was run by TCRdb on the 5' RACE reads, yielding one entry per CDR3 protein. The sample shows 270,000 or so distinct CDR3 sequences, about a sixth of them seen only once. The specimen sequenced was PBMCs or a T cell subset sorted from them (not recorded which). All receptors derive from a man aged 18 to 29 who had mild COVID-19 (a few samples of this study predate the infection). Cell type and time point are not known. Both conserved end residues are trimmed from each CDR3. The D gene is left open where the match is weak.

v_call d_call cdr3_aa
TRBV7-2 TRBD1 ASSETGATDTQY
TRBV20-1 TRBD2 SASRGGWSEQY
TRBV5-1 TRBD1 ASSLYGQGAGEQY
TRBV7-6 - ASSLALAGSTDTQY
TRBV3-1 - ASNSRGSTDTQY
TRBV4-3 - ASSQDFRAREDEQF
TRBV24-1 TRBD1 ATSDFDRGPPF
TRBV10-3 TRBD2 AIRERGGRETQY
TRBV30 - AWRGTGTEAF
TRBV29-1 TRBD1 SAYRGTEAF
TRBV4-2 - ASSPREYEQY
TRBV12-3/TRBV12-4 TRBD2 ASAGEGTGELF
TRBV29-1 TRBD1 SARDRDLAQY